One sample yielded the 27 T cell receptor beta chains listed below, sequenced in a study of early T cells in non-severe SARS-CoV-2 infection. TCRdb fed the 5' RACE reads into MiXCR, producing one record per CDR3 protein. The sample carries about 61,000 distinct CDR3 sequences, about 10% recorded once. Sequencing used whole blood. These receptors were taken from an adult who was a healthcare worker with PCR-confirmed SARS-CoV-2 infection or an uninfected control (not recorded which).

This clonotype was detected ten times or more. The rearrangement joins TRBV11-2 to TRBJ2-2; TRBD2 matches 15 bases. The CDR3 is 18 amino acids. J was trimmed by 1 base and V by 5 bases; bases with no gene match: 5. Germline CDR1 reads SGHAT; CDR2 reads FQNNGV. CDR3 sequence reads: CASSRLGLAGGNTGELFF. The CDR3 region has the DNA TGTGCCAGCAGCCGTCTGGGACTAGCGGGGGGGAACACCGGGGAGCTGTTTTTT.

This clonotype has at least ten counts. This chain uses TRBV7-6 with TRBJ2-5, with TRBD1 matching over 9 bases. Germline assignment: CDR1 SGHVS and CDR2 FNYEAQ. The CDR3 spans 16 residues. Losses at the gene ends were 0 bases for V and 2 bases for J; bases not matched to a gene: 4. The CDR3 reads CASSLAGGTGQETQYF. The CDR3 DNA reads as TGTGCCAGCAGCTTAGCAGGAGGGACAGGGCAAGAGACCCAGTACTTC. Complete variable domain (other parts from reference TRBV7-6 and TRBJ2-5): GAGVSQSPRYKVTKRGQDVALRCDPISGHVSLYWYRQALGQGPEFLTYFNYEAQQDKSGLPNDRFSAERPEGSISTLTIQRTEQRDSAMYRCASSLAGGTGQETQYFGPGTRLLVL.

This chain links TRBV18 with TRBJ1-4; D gene uncertain. Trimming took 3 bases from V and 8 from J, leaving 10 bases between them. The CDR3 has 13 residues. The germline V gene has CDR1 KGHSH and CDR2 LQKENI. The CDR3 is CASSPVSEEKLFF. CDR3 coding DNA: TGTGCCAGCTCACCCGTAAGCGAAGAAAAACTGTTTTTT.

This chain uses TRBV5-1 with TRBJ1-2; D uncertain. Germline V CDR1 and CDR2: SGHRS, YFSETQ. CDR3 length equals 12 residues. V lost 0 bases and J 7 bases, leaving 7 bases between the germline ends. The CDR3 region is CASSLDSRGYTF. CDR3 in DNA: TGCGCCAGCAGCTTGGACTCGCGTGGCTACACCTTC.

Many counts were recorded for this clonotype. This rearrangement joins TRBV6-6 to TRBJ1-1, with D unclear. This CDR3 comprises 12 residues. V lost 2 bases to trimming and J lost 6 bases, with 7 bases between them. Germline V lookup: CDR1 MNHNY, CDR2 SVGAGI (reference sequence). The CDR3 region is CASSYVQAEAFF. The CDR3 coding sequence is TGTGCCAGCAGTTACGTACAAGCTGAAGCTTTCTTT.

Ten or more counts support this clonotype. CDR3 loop: CASRAFGPREQYF. The CDR3 DNA follows: TGTGCCAGCAGGGCCTTCGGGCCCCGGGAGCAGTACTTC. The chain employs TRBV2 and TRBJ2-7; no clear D. The CDR3 has 13 amino acids. Germline V lookup: CDR1 SNHLY, CDR2 FYNNEI. The V and J ends lost 6 bases and 7 bases respectively, with 16 bases between them.

The V call is TRBV7-9, the J call TRBJ2-7; D not certain. Deletions cut 1 base from V and 6 bases from J, with 4 bases between. From germline, CDR1 is SEHNR and CDR2 FQNEAQ (reference sequence). The CDR3 loop spans 11 amino acids. CDR3 sequence reads: CASSLVSEQYF. The CDR3 bases are TGTGCCAGCAGCTTAGTATCCGAGCAGTACTTC. The complete variable domain, with remaining parts taken from reference TRBV7-9 and TRBJ2-7, reads DTGVSQNPRHKITKRGQNVTFRCDPISEHNRLYWYRQTLGQGPEFLTYFQNEAQLEKSRLLSDRFSAERPKGSFSTLEIQRTEQGDSAMYLCASSLVSEQYFGPGTRLTVT.

The chain is built from TRBV29-1 and TRBJ2-3; maybe TRBD2 (5 bases). Germline V CDR1 and CDR2: SQVTM, ANQGSEA. With 8 bases removed from V and 2 bases from J, the gap between germline ends came to 14 bases. This CDR3 is built from 13 residues. The CDR3 region is CSQSEGFTDTQYF. The DNA for the CDR3 is TGCAGCCAAAGCGAGGGCTTCACAGATACGCAGTATTTT.

This rearrangement joins TRBV20-1 to TRBJ2-5, with TRBD2 identical over 10 bases. CDR1 and CDR2 from the germline V gene are DFQATT and SNEGSKA (reference sequence). The CDR3 sequence is 16 residues long. V was clipped by 5 bases and J by 1 base; unmatched bases: 10. CDR3 DNA sequence: TGCAGTGCTCCTTCGCCGGAGCGGGGGGGCCAAGAGACCCAGTACTTC. Its protein product is CSAPSPERGGQETQYF.

The rearrangement joins TRBV28 to TRBJ1-3; a possible D gene is TRBD1 (6 bases). Germline-derived CDR1 and CDR2 are MDHEN and SYDVKM. This CDR3 has 15 residues. Trimming took off 1 base at V and 2 bases at J, with 9 bases between the two ends. The CDR3 region is CASSLSSGAGNTIYF. CDR3 nucleotide sequence: TGTGCCAGCAGTTTATCCTCAGGGGCTGGAAACACCATATATTTT. The variable domain in full, completed from reference TRBV28 and TRBJ1-3, reads DVKVTQSSRYLVKRTGEKVFLECVQDMDHENMFWYRQDPGLGLRLIYFSYDVKMKEKGDIPEGYSVSREKKERFSLILESASTNQTSMYLCASSLSSGAGNTIYFGEGSWLTVV.

This clonotype occurred many times. This chain joins TRBV11-2 and TRBJ2-5; D not resolved. In germline, CDR1 is SGHAT, CDR2 FQNNGV. The V gene lost 7 bases and the J gene lost 5 bases, with 8 bases spanning the gap. CDR3 length equals 11 residues. The CDR3 spells CASKSGETQYF. CDR3 in DNA: TGTGCCAGCAAGAGTGGGGAGACCCAGTACTTC.

This clonotype was detected ten times or more. This CDR3 is CASSTGLVGDTQYF. As DNA, the CDR3 is TGTGCCAGCAGCACGGGACTAGTGGGAGATACGCAGTATTTT. The V gene is TRBV7-2, the J gene TRBJ2-3; 8 bases map to TRBD2. Germline assignment: CDR1 SGHTA and CDR2 FQGNSA. Trimming took 5 bases from V and 5 from J; bases not matched to a gene: 6. The CDR3 runs to 14 residues.

This clonotype was seen only a few times. The chain carries TRBV20-1 and TRBJ2-1; 7 bases agree with TRBD2. The V gene's germline CDR1 is DFQATT and CDR2 SNEGSKA (reference sequence). V gave up 1 base and J gave up 8 bases; unmatched junction bases: 14. The CDR3 is 16 amino acids. The CDR3 region is CSARAPRERGRYEQFF. The DNA for the CDR3 is TGCAGTGCTAGAGCCCCTCGGGAGCGGGGACGGTATGAGCAGTTCTTC.

This clonotype was counted only a few times. The chain combines TRBV20-1 with TRBJ2-5, with D unresolved. The V and J ends lost 6 bases and 7 bases respectively, with 12 bases between them. Germline CDR1 DFQATT, CDR2 SNEGSKA (reference sequence). This CDR3 region has 11 residues. The DNA for the CDR3 is TGCAGTGCCGCCACCGATCGGACCCAGTACTTC. Translating it yields CSAATDRTQYF.

This clonotype was recorded a few times. The CDR3 sequence is CASSLRDLNTQYF. The CDR3 DNA is TGTGCCAGCAGTCTCCGCGACCTCAATACCCAGTACTTC. The rearrangement joins TRBV6-2 or TRBV6-3 to TRBJ2-5; D call uncertain. Germline CDR1 MNHEY, CDR2 SVGEGT. CDR3 length equals 13 residues. With 5 bases removed from V and 8 bases from J, the gap between germline ends came to 15 bases.

The chain is built from TRBV2 and TRBJ1-5, with 9 positions matching TRBD1. V gave up 5 bases and J gave up 7 bases; unmatched junction bases: 6. Germline CDR1 and CDR2: SNHLY and FYNNEI. CDR3 length: 14 amino acids. The CDR3 region is CASSLTGGRQPQHF. CDR3 coding DNA: TGTGCCAGCAGTCTGACAGGGGGGCGACAGCCCCAGCATTTT.

The chain combines TRBV29-1 with TRBJ2-1, with no clear D. The CDR3 extends over 11 amino acids. V lost 7 bases to trimming and J lost 8 bases, with 12 bases between them. Germline CDR1 and CDR2: SQVTM and ANQGSEA. The CDR3 protein is CSAARGYEQFF. DNA for the CDR3: TGCAGCGCCGCACGCGGCTATGAGCAGTTCTTC.

This clonotype was observed many times. The rearrangement links TRBV2 to TRBJ2-1, with 8 bases fitting TRBD2. In germline, CDR1 is SNHLY, CDR2 FYNNEI. The J segment lost 6 bases and the V segment lost 6 bases, leaving 4 bases of the junction unmatched. CDR3 length equals 13 residues. For the CDR3, the DNA is TGTGCCAGCAGGAGGGCGGGGGGCAATGAGCAGTTCTTC. Amino acids: CASRRAGGNEQFF.

This CDR3 reads CASSRSTGAGIQYF. The CDR3 DNA reads as TGTGCCAGCAGTCGATCGACAGGGGCTGGGATTCAGTACTTC. This chain connects TRBV28 to TRBJ2-4; 8 bases line up with TRBD1. V trimming: 5 bases; J trimming: 10 bases; junction bases outside the gene matches: 10. CDR1 and CDR2 (germline): MDHEN, SYDVKM. This CDR3 contains 14 residues.

CDR3 in amino acids: CASSLGSRYEQYF. The CDR3 DNA reads as TGTGCCAGCAGCTTAGGCAGTAGGTACGAGCAGTACTTC. The chain uses TRBV7-2 and TRBJ2-7; D unclear. The germline V gene has CDR1 SGHTA and CDR2 FQGNSA. The germline V and J ends were trimmed by 1 base and 4 bases, with 8 bases remaining between them. This CDR3 has 13 residues. The full variable domain, with the rest looked up from reference TRBV7-2 and TRBJ2-7, is GAGVSQSPSNKVTEKGKDVELRCDPISGHTALYWYRQSLGQGLEFLIYFQGNSAPDKSGLPSDRFSAERTGGSVSTLTIQRTQQEDSAVYLCASSLGSRYEQYFGPGTRLTVT.

The table lists this clonotype with many counts. The chain joins TRBV7-9 to TRBJ2-1; 8 bases align to TRBD2. V shed 3 bases, J shed 9 bases, and the junction held 19 bases outside the gene matches. CDR1 and CDR2 from the germline V gene are SEHNR and FQNEAQ (reference sequence). The CDR3 is made up of 18 amino acids. CDR3 nucleotide sequence: TGTGCCAGCAGCTTTCGTGGCCCATTAACGGGGGGGCCGGGTGAGCAGTTCTTC. Encoded protein: CASSFRGPLTGGPGEQFF.

This clonotype was seen ten or more times. The chain combines TRBV12-3 or TRBV12-4 with TRBJ2-3; weak D call: TRBD2 (5 bases). V shed 3 bases and J shed 1 base, with 11 bases lying between them. This CDR3 is built from 15 residues. CDR3: CASSFFGSGTDTQYF. The CDR3 DNA reads as TGTGCCAGCAGTTTTTTCGGTAGCGGCACAGATACGCAGTATTTT.

This clonotype has just a few counts. V gene TRBV7-6 combines with J gene TRBJ2-7; 8 nucleotides align to TRBD1. This CDR3 region has 15 residues. J was trimmed by 6 bases and V by 5 bases; bases with no gene match: 12. Germline V gives CDR1 SGHVS, CDR2 FNYEAQ. The CDR3 bases are TGTGCCAGCAGCCCAGGGACAGGCCGCCTGGGCGAGCAGTACTTC. It is translated as CASSPGTGRLGEQYF.

This clonotype occurred many times. The V gene is TRBV12-3 or TRBV12-4, the J gene TRBJ2-3, with 15 bases identical to TRBD2. This CDR3 has 18 amino acids. Trimming removed 5 bases from V and 6 bases from J; junction bases left unmatched: 12. For the CDR3, the DNA is TGTGCCAGCAGTCCCAAGGGACTAGCGGGGGGCAAGTTGGATACGCAGTATTTT. Encoded protein: CASSPKGLAGGKLDTQYF.

There are many counts of this clonotype. The chain has TRBV27 and TRBJ1-4; no definite D call. The length of the CDR3 is 14 residues. Trimming removed 7 bases at V and 4 bases at J, with 13 bases between. The germline gives CDR1 MNHEY, CDR2 SMNVEV (reference sequence). The CDR3 protein is CASTRSRYNEKLFF. In nucleotides, the CDR3 is TGTGCCAGCACACGGAGCCGCTATAATGAAAAACTGTTTTTT.

The table lists this clonotype with many counts. The rearrangement uses TRBV7-8 and TRBJ2-7; possibly TRBD1 or TRBD2 for D (5 bases each). V was pared by 6 bases and J by 2 bases, with 14 bases between. The CDR3 totals 14 residues. Per the germline V gene, CDR1 is SGHVS and CDR2 is FQNEAQ. The CDR3 sequence: CASSPLGTPYEQYF. Written as DNA, the CDR3 is TGTGCCAGCAGTCCGCTGGGGACCCCCTACGAGCAGTACTTC.

In its sample, this clonotype was seen many times. V and J are TRBV13 and TRBJ2-3, with TRBD1 matching 8 bases. Germline assignment: CDR1 PRHDT and CDR2 FYEKMQ (reference sequence). V gave up 0 bases and J gave up 5 bases; unmatched junction bases: 4. The CDR3 loop spans 15 amino acids. CDR3 nucleotides: TGTGCCAGCAGCTTAGGCAGGGGGCAAGGAGATACGCAGTATTTT. It is translated as CASSLGRGQGDTQYF.